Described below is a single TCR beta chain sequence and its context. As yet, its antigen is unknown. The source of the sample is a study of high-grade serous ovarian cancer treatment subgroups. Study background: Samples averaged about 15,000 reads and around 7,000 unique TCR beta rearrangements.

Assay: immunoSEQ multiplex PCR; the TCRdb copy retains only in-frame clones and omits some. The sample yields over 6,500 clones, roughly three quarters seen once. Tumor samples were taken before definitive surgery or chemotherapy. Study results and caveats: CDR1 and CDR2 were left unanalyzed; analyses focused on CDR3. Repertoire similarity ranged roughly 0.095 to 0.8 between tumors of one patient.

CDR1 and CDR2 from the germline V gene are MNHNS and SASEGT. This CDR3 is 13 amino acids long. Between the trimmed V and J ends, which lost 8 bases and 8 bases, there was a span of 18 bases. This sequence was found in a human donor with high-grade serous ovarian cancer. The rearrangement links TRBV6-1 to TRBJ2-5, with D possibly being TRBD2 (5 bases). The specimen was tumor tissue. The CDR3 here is CASSDRRALTQYF. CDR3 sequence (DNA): TGTGCCAGCTCAGATCGGCGGGCTCTCACCCAGTACTTC.